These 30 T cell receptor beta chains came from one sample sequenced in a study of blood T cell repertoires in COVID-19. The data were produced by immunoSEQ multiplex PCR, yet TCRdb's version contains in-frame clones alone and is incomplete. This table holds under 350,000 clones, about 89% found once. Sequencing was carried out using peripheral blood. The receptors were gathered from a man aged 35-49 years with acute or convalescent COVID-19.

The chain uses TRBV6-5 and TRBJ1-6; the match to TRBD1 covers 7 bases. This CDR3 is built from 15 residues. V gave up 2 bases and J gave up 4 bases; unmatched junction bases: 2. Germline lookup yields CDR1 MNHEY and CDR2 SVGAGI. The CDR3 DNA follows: TGTGCCAGCAGTTACCTACAGGGGTATAATTCACCCCTCCACTTT. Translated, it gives CASSYLQGYNSPLHF.

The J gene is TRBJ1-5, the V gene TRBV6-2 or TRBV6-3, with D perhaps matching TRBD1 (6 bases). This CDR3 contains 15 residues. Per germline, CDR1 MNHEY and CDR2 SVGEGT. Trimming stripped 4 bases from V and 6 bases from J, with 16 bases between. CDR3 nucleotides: TGTGCCAGCAGTTTCCCGAAGGCAGGGGCTCAGCCCCAGCATTTT. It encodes CASSFPKAGAQPQHF.

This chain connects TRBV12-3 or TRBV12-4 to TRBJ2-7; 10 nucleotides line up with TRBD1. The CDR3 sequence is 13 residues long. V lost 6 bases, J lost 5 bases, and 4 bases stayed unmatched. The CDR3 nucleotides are TGTGCCAGCAGGGGGGACAGGGGAGACGAGCAGTACTTC. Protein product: CASRGDRGDEQYF.

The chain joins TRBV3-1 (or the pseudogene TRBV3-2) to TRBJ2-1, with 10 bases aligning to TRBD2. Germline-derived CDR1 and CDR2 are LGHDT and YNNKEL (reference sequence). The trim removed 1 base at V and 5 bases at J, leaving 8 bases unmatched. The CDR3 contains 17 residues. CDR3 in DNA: TGTGCCAGCAGCCAAGTCAGGAGCGGGGGGGCCAACAATGAGCAGTTCTTC. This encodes CASSQVRSGGANNEQFF.

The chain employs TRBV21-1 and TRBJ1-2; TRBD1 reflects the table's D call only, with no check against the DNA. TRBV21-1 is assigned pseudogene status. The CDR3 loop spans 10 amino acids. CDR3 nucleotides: TGTGCTAGGGGCCCTTATGGCTACACCTTC. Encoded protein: CARGPYGYTF.

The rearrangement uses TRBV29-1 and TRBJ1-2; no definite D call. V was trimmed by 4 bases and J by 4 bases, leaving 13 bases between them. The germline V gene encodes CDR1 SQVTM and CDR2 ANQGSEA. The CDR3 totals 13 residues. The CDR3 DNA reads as TGCAGCGTTGGTTCGGGGAGTGGCTATGGCTACACCTTC. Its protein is CSVGSGSGYGYTF.

The CDR3 reads CATSATEPNTEAFF. CDR3 sequence (DNA): TGTGCCACCAGCGCCACAGAGCCGAACACTGAAGCTTTCTTT. This sequence joins TRBV24-1 and TRBJ1-1; D gene uncertain. V was shortened by 7 bases and J by 1 base, with 12 bases between the two germline ends. Germline V gene data show CDR1 as KGHDR and CDR2 as SFDVKD. The CDR3 sequence is 14 residues long.

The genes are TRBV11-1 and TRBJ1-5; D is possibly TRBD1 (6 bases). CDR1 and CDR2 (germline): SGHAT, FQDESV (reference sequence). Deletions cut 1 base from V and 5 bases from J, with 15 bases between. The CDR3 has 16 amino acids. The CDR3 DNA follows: TGTGCCAGCAGCTTAGAATTAGGGGCAGGGGATCAGCCCCAGCATTTT. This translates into CASSLELGAGDQPQHF.

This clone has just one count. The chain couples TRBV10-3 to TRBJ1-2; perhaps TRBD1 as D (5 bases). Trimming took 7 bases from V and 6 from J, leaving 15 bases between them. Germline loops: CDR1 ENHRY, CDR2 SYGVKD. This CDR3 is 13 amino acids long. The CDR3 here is CAINEAGSNGYTF. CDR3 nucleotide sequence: TGTGCCATCAACGAAGCAGGGTCCAATGGCTACACCTTC.

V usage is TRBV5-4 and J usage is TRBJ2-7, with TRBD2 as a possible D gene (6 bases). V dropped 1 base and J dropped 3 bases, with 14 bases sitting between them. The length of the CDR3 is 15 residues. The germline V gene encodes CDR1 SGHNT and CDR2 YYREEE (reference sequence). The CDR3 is CASSLRGGAGYEQYF. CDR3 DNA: TGTGCCAGCAGCTTGCGAGGAGGGGCAGGCTACGAGCAGTACTTC.

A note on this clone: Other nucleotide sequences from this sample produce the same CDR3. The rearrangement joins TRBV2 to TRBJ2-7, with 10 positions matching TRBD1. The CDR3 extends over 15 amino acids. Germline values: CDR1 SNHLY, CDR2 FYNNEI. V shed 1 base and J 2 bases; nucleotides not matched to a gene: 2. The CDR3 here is CASSEEGQGAYEQYF. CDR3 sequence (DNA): TGTGCCAGCAGTGAAGAAGGACAGGGGGCCTACGAGCAGTACTTC.

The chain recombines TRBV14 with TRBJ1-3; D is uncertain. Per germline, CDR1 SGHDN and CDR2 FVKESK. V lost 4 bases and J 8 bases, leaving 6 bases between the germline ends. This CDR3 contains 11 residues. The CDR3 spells CASSPSDTIYF. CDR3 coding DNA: TGTGCCAGCAGCCCGAGCGACACCATATATTTT.

DNA of the CDR3: TGTGCCAGCAGCGTAGACAGGGGGCAAACTGAAGCTTTCTTT. Translated: CASSVDRGQTEAFF. The chain employs TRBV9 and TRBJ1-1; 9 bases fit TRBD1. Germline loops: CDR1 SGDLS, CDR2 YYNGEE. Unmatched junction bases numbered 2, after V lost 0 bases and J lost 5 bases. The CDR3 consists of 14 residues.

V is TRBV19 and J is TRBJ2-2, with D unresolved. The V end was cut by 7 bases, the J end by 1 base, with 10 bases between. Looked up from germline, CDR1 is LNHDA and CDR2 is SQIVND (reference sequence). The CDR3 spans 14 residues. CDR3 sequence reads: CASTTAENTGELFF. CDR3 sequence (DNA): TGTGCCAGTACCACCGCAGAGAACACCGGGGAGCTGTTTTTT.

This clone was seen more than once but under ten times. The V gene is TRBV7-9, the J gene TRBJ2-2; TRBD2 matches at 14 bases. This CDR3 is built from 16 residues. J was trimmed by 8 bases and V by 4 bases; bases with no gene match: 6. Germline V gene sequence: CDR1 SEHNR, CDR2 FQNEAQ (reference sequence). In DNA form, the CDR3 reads TGTGCCAGCAGCTCTGGACTAGCGGGGGGCCTTGGGGAGCTGTTTTTT. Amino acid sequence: CASSSGLAGGLGELFF.

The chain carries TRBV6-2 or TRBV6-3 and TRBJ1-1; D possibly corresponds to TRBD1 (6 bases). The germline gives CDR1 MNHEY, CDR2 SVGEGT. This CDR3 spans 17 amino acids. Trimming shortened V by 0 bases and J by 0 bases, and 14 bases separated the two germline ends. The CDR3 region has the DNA TGTGCCAGCAGTTACTCGAAAGGGGGACACTTGAACACTGAAGCTTTCTTT. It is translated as CASSYSKGGHLNTEAFF.

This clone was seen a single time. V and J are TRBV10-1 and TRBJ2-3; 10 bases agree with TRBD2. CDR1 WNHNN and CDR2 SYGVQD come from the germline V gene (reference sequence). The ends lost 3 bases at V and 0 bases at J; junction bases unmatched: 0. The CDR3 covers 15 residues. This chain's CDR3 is CASSDSGGSTDTQYF. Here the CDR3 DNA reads TGCGCCAGCAGTGATAGCGGGGGGAGCACAGATACGCAGTATTTT.

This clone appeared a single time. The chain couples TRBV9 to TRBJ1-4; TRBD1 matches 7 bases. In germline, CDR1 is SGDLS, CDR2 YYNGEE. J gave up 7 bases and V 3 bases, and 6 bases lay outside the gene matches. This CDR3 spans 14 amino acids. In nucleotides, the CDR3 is TGTGCCAGCAGCGCGATGACAGGGAGTGAAAAACTGTTTTTT. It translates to CASSAMTGSEKLFF.

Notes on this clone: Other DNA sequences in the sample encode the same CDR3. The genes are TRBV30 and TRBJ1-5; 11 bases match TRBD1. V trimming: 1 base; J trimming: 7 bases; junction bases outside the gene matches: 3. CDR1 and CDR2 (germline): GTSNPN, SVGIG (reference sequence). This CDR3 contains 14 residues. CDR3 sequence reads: CAWSGGQGDQPQHF. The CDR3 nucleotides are TGTGCCTGGAGTGGGGGACAGGGGGACCAGCCCCAGCATTTT.

For the CDR3, the DNA is TGTGCCAGTAGTATGCTGGGAGGTACCGGGGAGCTGTTTTTT. Amino acids: CASSMLGGTGELFF. This rearrangement joins TRBV19 to TRBJ2-2; the D gene is possibly TRBD2 (6 bases). V was trimmed by 3 bases and J by 5 bases, leaving 10 bases between them. Germline V gene sequence: CDR1 LNHDA, CDR2 SQIVND (reference sequence). The CDR3 consists of 14 residues. The variable domain in full, completed from reference TRBV19 and TRBJ2-2, reads DGGITQSPKYLFRKEGQNVTLSCEQNLNHDAMYWYRQDPGQGLRLIYYSQIVNDFQKGDIAEGYSVSREKKESFPLTVTSAQKNPTAFYLCASSMLGGTGELFFGEGSRLTVL.

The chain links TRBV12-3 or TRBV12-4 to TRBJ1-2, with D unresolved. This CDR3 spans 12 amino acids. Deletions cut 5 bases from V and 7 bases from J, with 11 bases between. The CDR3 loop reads CASSPQTGGYTF. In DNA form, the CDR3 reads TGTGCCAGCAGTCCGCAAACCGGTGGCTACACCTTC.

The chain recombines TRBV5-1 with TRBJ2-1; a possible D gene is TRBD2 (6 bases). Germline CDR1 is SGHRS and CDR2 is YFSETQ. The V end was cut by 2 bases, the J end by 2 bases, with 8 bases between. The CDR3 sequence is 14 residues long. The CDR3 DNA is TGCGCCAGCAGCTTACTAGCCCCCTACAATGAGCAGTTCTTC. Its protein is CASSLLAPYNEQFF.

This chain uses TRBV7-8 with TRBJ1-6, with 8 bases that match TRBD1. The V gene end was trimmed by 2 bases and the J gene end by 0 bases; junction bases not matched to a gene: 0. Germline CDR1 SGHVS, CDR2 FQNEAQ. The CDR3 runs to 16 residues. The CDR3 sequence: CASSLTGGSYNSPLHF. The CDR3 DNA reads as TGTGCCAGCAGCTTAACAGGGGGCTCCTATAATTCACCCCTCCACTTT.

CDR3 nucleotides: TGTGCCAGCAGTTACTCGATGGGGGGAGGCCAGCCCCAGCATTTT. Its protein is CASSYSMGGGQPQHF. The chain uses TRBV6-5 and TRBJ1-5; tentatively, D is TRBD1 (5 bases). V gave up 0 bases and J gave up 7 bases, with 13 bases separating them. Per germline, CDR1 MNHEY and CDR2 SVGAGI. The CDR3 sequence is 15 residues long.

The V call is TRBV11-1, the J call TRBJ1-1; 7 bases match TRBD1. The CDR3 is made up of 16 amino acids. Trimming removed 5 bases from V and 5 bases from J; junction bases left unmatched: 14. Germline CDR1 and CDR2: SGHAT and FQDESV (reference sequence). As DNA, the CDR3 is TGTGCCAGCAGCCCATCAGCGGGCAGGGGGTCGACTGAAGCTTTCTTT. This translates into CASSPSAGRGSTEAFF.

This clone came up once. CDR3 DNA sequence: TGTGCCAGTAGTATCTTCAACTATGGCTACACCTTC. Translating gives CASSIFNYGYTF. This rearrangement joins TRBV19 to TRBJ1-2; D is unclear. The V gene lost 3 bases and the J gene lost 2 bases, with 4 bases spanning the gap. Germline V gene sequence: CDR1 LNHDA, CDR2 SQIVND (reference sequence). The CDR3 has 12 amino acids.

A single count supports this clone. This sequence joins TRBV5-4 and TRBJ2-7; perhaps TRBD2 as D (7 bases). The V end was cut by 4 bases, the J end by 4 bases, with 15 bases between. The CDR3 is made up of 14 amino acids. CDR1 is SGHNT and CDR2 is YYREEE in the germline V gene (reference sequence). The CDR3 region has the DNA TGTGCCAGCAGCCCCGGGGGGCGCATATACGAGCAGTACTTC. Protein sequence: CASSPGGRIYEQYF.

CDR3 nucleotide sequence: TGTGCCAGCAGCGCTTGGGCCCCCGGGGAGCTGTTTTTT. Translated, it gives CASSAWAPGELFF. The chain couples TRBV3-1 (or the pseudogene TRBV3-2) to TRBJ2-2; D not certain. V shed 5 bases and J shed 6 bases, with 10 bases lying between them. The CDR3 covers 13 residues. The germline V gene encodes CDR1 LGHDT and CDR2 YNNKEL (reference sequence).

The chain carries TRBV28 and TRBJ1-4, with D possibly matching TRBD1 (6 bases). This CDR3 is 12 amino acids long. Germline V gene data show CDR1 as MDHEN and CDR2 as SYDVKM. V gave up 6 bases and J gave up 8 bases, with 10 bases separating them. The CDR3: CASSLDREKLFF. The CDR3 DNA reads TGTGCCAGCAGCCTAGACAGGGAAAAACTGTTTTTT.

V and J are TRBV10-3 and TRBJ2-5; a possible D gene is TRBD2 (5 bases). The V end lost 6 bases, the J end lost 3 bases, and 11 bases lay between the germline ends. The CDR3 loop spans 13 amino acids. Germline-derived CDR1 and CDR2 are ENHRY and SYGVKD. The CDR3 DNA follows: TGTGCCATCAGCGGACTGGGTGAAGAGACCCAGTACTTC. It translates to CAISGLGEETQYF.